This T cell receptor beta chain is drawn from a study of glioma-infiltrating T cells. Overall study results and limits: Tissue and blood shared very few CDR3 sequences. Gliomas, especially low-grade, showed above-expected tissue-blood divergence; non-neoplastic patients showed below.

This clonotype was recorded at least ten times. Its specificity is unknown. V shed 5 bases and J shed 5 bases, with 18 bases lying between them. This CDR3 comprises 15 residues. CDR1 SGHTA and CDR2 FQGNSA come from the germline V gene. The iRepertoire nested amplicon-rescue multiplex PCR amplified TCR alpha and beta CDR3s from RNA. For one-step reverse transcription and amplification, 100-400 ng of tissue mRNA or PBMC total RNA was used. TCRdb fed the multiplex PCR reads into MiXCR, producing one record per CDR3 protein. Among 150,000 to 200,000 distinct CDR3 sequences listed, 30% to 40% were seen once.

The chain couples TRBV7-2 to TRBJ2-5; D may be TRBD2 (6 bases). The sample consisted of glioma tissue, nonneoplastic brain tissue, or PBMCs (not recorded which). The sequence was collected from a human donor with low-grade glioma or glioblastoma, undergoing nonglioma brain surgery, or in good health (not recorded which). The DNA of the CDR3 is TGTGCCAGCAGCGTGGGAGGATCGGAATGGGAGACCCAGTACTTC. Amino acids: CASSVGGSEWETQYF.